This entry concerns a single T cell receptor beta chain. The data are from a study of identical twins. A universal primer site was added by template switching, and unique molecular identifiers were carried by the cDNA. TCRdb re-derived calls from the 5' RACE reads in MiXCR, one entry per CDR3 protein. The sample lists some 250,000 distinct CDR3 sequences, about 12% occurring once. Germline CDR1 and CDR2: SGHRS and YFSETQ. Trimming cost V 3 bases and J 0 bases, with 7 bases left between them. This CDR3 comprises 15 residues. These data are also associated with another study on yellow fever vaccine responses in identical twins.

Sequences were obtained from memory (CD45RO+) T cells sorted from blood. The chain has TRBV5-1 and TRBJ2-6, with D possibly being TRBD1 or TRBD2 (5 bases each). The source is a woman aged 18-29 years in good health. The CDR3 nucleotides are TGCGCCAGCAGCTCAGGGACCTCTGGGGCCAACGTCCTGACTTTC. Protein sequence: CASSSGTSGANVLTF.